The rows below give T cell receptor beta chains drawn from one sample of a study of T cell responses to AZD1222 COVID-19 vaccine. This table comes from immunoSEQ multiplex PCR, and its TCRdb copy is limited to in-frame clones, with some not included. The sample contains roughly 150,000 clones, about 91% of which appear only once. Sequencing was performed on peripheral blood, taken on day 0 of AZD1222 vaccination. The receptors here all came from an adult in good health. Both conserved end residues are part of each CDR3. A D gene is named only where the DNA matches it firmly. Some rows mark clone size as missing; the rest say once, few, many or name a class of expanded clone.

TRBV18	-	TRBJ2-7	-	TGTGCCAGCTCCCCAAGCTCCTACGAGCAGTACTTC	CASSPSSYEQYF
TRBV21-1	few	TRBJ1-3	-	TGTGCCAGCATCTGCGGAAACACCATATATTTT	CASICGNTIYF
TRBV24-1	-	TRBJ2-5	-	TGTGCCACCAGTGAGTCGACCCAGGGGACCCAGTACTTC	CATSESTQGTQYF
TRBV24-1	-	TRBJ2-1	TRBD1	TGTGCCACCAGGGGGACAGGTACTTACAATGAGCAGTTCTTC	CATRGTGTYNEQFF
TRBV28	once	TRBJ2-7	-	TGTGCCAGCCGACTACACGGGGCCTACGAGCAGTACTTC	CASRLHGAYEQYF
TRBV3-1/TRBV3-2	-	TRBJ2-5	TRBD2	TGTGCCAGCAGCCAGACTAGCGGGGGCGCAGAGACCCAGTACTTC	CASSQTSGGAETQYF
TRBV7-6	-	TRBJ2-5	TRBD2	TGTGCCAGCAGCGCCAGATCACTAGCGGGGGATTCCCAAGAGACCCAGTACTTC	CASSARSLAGDSQETQYF
TRBV9	-	TRBJ1-4	TRBD1	TGTGCCAGCGCGTCAAGGGGGCAGGGTGAAAAACTGTTTTTT	CASASRGQGEKLFF
TRBV11-2	-	TRBJ1-3	-	TGTGCCAGCAGCACGTGGACAGAGCAGGGCTCTGGAAACACCATATATTTT	CASSTWTEQGSGNTIYF
TRBV6-5	once	TRBJ1-5	TRBD1	TGTGCCACCGCAAGGACAGGGATGGGTCAGCCCCAGCATTTT	CATARTGMGQPQHF
TRBV3-1/TRBV3-2	-	TRBJ1-5	TRBD1	TGTGCCAGCAGCCAAGGGCTGACAGGGGGGCACTATAGCAATCAGCCCCAGCATTTT	CASSQGLTGGHYSNQPQHF
TRBV6-5	-	TRBJ1-6	-	TGTGCCAGCAGTAACGACGGGACGGGTAATTCACCCCTCCACTTT	CASSNDGTGNSPLHF
TRBV10-2	-	TRBJ2-1	-	TGCGCCAGCAGTGAGGGGGACCGATCCTACAATGAGCAGTTCTTC	CASSEGDRSYNEQFF
TRBV7-9	-	TRBJ2-1	-	TGTGCCAGCAGCTTAGACGTTGCTCAGCAGTTCTTC	CASSLDVAQQFF
TRBV9	-	TRBJ2-3	-	TGTGCCAGCAGCTCCCGGTGGAGGGAGCCAGATACGCAGTATTTT	CASSSRWREPDTQYF
TRBV19	-	TRBJ1-3	TRBD1	TGTGCCAGTAGAACGGGACAGGGGTACACCATATATTTT	CASRTGQGYTIYF
TRBV27	-	TRBJ1-1	TRBD1	TGTGCCAGCCTCTCGGCAGGGGGCAACACTGAAGCTTTCTTT	CASLSAGGNTEAFF
TRBV10-3	-	TRBJ1-5	-	TGTGCCATCAGTGAGTCAGCGGACTCCAATCAGCCCCAGCATTTT	CAISESADSNQPQHF
TRBV4-1	few	TRBJ2-5	TRBD2	TGCGCCAGCAGCAAGCGACTAGCGGGGTATCGGGAGACCCAGTACTTC	CASSKRLAGYRETQYF
TRBV2	-	TRBJ2-1	TRBD2	TGTGCCAGCAGTAAAACTAGCGGGATTTACAATGAGCAGTTCTTC	CASSKTSGIYNEQFF
TRBV20-1	-	TRBJ2-7	-	TGCAGTGCTAGTTCGAGGACAGATGCGATCTCCTACGAGCAGTACTTC	CSASSRTDAISYEQYF
TRBV6-5	-	TRBJ1-3	-	TGTGCCAGCAGTTACTCCTACAGGCTTGACGGAAACACCATATATTTT	CASSYSYRLDGNTIYF
TRBV7-2	-	TRBJ2-1	TRBD1	TGTGCCAGCAGCCGGGACAGAGACAATGAGCAGTTCTTC	CASSRDRDNEQFF
TRBV14	-	TRBJ2-3	TRBD2	TGTGCCAGCAGCTTCCGACCGGGGGGTAGGACAGATACGCAGTATTTT	CASSFRPGGRTDTQYF
TRBV7-9	-	TRBJ1-2	TRBD1	TGTGCCAGCAGCCCTCCGGGACAGGGAATCTCTAACTATGGCTACACCTTC	CASSPPGQGISNYGYTF
TRBV18	-	TRBJ2-7	-	TGTGCCAGCTCATTTCAGGGAGGCTCCTACGAGCAGTACTTC	CASSFQGGSYEQYF
TRBV27	-	TRBJ1-2	TRBD1	TGTGCCAGCAGTCAATACCCGGGACAGGGGGTAGGCTACACCTTC	CASSQYPGQGVGYTF
TRBV6-2/TRBV6-3	-	TRBJ1-1	-	TGTGCCAGCAGTTTGACAGAGAACACTGAAGCTTTCTTT	CASSLTENTEAFF
TRBV7-8	-	TRBJ1-3	-	TGTGCCAGCAGCTCCGGACTGGGATCTGGAAACACCATATATTTT	CASSSGLGSGNTIYF
TRBV27	-	TRBJ1-5	-	TGTGCCAGCAGTTTATCTGGGCTGGGGGTGAGAAGCAATCAGCCCCAGCATTTT	CASSLSGLGVRSNQPQHF
TRBV9	-	TRBJ2-3	-	TGTGCCAGCAGCGGGCGGATTCGGGGAATCACAGATACGCAGTATTTT	CASSGRIRGITDTQYF
TRBV4-1	-	TRBJ1-4	-	TGCGCCAGCAGCCAAGAGGGACGGTTGCTGTTTTTT	CASSQEGRLLFF
TRBV14	-	TRBJ1-5	-	TGTGCCAGCAGCCAAGTTGGTGGCGCGAATCAGCCCCAGCATTTT	CASSQVGGANQPQHF
TRBV19	-	TRBJ2-3	-	TGTGCCAGTAGGGACTACCCCCACACAGATACGCAGTATTTT	CASRDYPHTDTQYF
TRBV9	-	TRBJ2-2	-	TGTGCCAGCAGCTCTAGCCTCTTAAGCGGTACGAACACCGGGGAGCTGTTTTTT	CASSSSLLSGTNTGELFF
TRBV27	once	TRBJ2-7	-	TGTGCCAGCAGTCCGTTCAGGGCGGCTACGGCCTACGAGCAGTACTTC	CASSPFRAATAYEQYF
TRBV29-1	-	TRBJ2-5	-	TGCAGCGTTGCCCCCCGGGTCAGCCCGGTGGGCCAGTACTTC	CSVAPRVSPVGQYF
TRBV7-2	few	TRBJ1-3	-	TGTGCCAGCAGCTTAGTTGCAGGGTTAGGAAACACCATATATTTT	CASSLVAGLGNTIYF
TRBV7-2	-	TRBJ2-5	-	TGTGCCAGCAGCTTGGTGGGATCCCAAGAGACCCAGTACTTC	CASSLVGSQETQYF
TRBV30	-	TRBJ2-3	-	TGTGCCTGGAGCGGGAGTAAGAGAGATACGCAGTATTTT	CAWSGSKRDTQYF
TRBV9	-	TRBJ2-1	TRBD2	TGTGCCAGCAGTTTTAGACTAGCGGGAGAGTACAATGAGCAGTTCTTC	CASSFRLAGEYNEQFF
TRBV5-1	-	TRBJ1-2	TRBD1	TGCGCCAGCAGCTTGATCCCCGGGACAGGCACCCGGTACACCTTC	CASSLIPGTGTRYTF
TRBV6-5	-	TRBJ1-3	-	TGTGCCAGCAGCGATCCAGGGTCGTCTGGAAACACCATATATTTT	CASSDPGSSGNTIYF
TRBV9	-	TRBJ2-7	-	TGTGCCAGCAGCGTAGGGGCAGGGGCAACCTACGAGCAGTACTTC	CASSVGAGATYEQYF
TRBV10-3	-	TRBJ2-7	TRBD2	TGTGCCAATAGCGGGAGTAGCGACGAGCAGTACTTC	CANSGSSDEQYF
TRBV18	-	TRBJ1-6	-	TGTGCCAGCTCACCAAACAGGGCTCTAAATTCACCCCTCCACTTT	CASSPNRALNSPLHF
TRBV7-9	-	TRBJ2-1	-	TGTGCCAGCAGCTTGCTGGGCGCCTACAATGAGCAGTTCTTC	CASSLLGAYNEQFF
TRBV7-2	-	TRBJ2-1	-	TGTGCCAGCAGCCCTCAGGGGGGACTATACAATGAGCAGTTCTTC	CASSPQGGLYNEQFF
TRBV5-4	-	TRBJ1-6	-	TGTGCCAGCAGTTTACAGGGCCTTAATTCACCCCTCCACTTT	CASSLQGLNSPLHF